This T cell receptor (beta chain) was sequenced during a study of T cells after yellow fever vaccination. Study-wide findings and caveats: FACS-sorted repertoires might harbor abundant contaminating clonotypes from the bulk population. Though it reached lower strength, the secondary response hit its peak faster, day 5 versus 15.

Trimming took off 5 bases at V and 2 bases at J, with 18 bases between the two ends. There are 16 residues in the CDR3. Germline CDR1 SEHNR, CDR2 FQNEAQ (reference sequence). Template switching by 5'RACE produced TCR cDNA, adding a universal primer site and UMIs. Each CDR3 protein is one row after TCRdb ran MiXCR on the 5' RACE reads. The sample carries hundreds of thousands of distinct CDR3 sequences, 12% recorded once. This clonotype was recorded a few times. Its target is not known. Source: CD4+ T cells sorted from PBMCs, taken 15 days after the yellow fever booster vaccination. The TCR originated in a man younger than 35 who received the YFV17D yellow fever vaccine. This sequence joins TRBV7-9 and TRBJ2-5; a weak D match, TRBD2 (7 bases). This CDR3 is CASSTPRGGVQETQYF. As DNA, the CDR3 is TGTGCCAGCAGCACCCCGAGGGGGGGGGTGCAAGAGACCCAGTACTTC. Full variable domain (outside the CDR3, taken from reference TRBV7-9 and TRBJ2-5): DTGVSQNPRHKITKRGQNVTFRCDPISEHNRLYWYRQTLGQGPEFLTYFQNEAQLEKSRLLSDRFSAERPKGSFSTLEIQRTEQGDSAMYLCASSTPRGGVQETQYFGPGTRLLVL.